This is a list of T cell receptor beta chains from one sample in a study of blood T cell repertoires in COVID-19. The method was immunoSEQ multiplex PCR; TCRdb's version includes in-frame clones alone and lacks a portion of them. The sample shows roughly 220,000 clones, 75% to 85% of them seen only once. Sequencing was done on a sample of peripheral blood. These receptors originate from a woman of 80 years or more with COVID-19, enrolled during active disease. CDR3s include the opening cysteine and the closing phenylalanine or tryptophan. Fields, in order: CDR3 length, D gene, V gene, J gene, clone size, CDR3 DNA, CDR3 protein. D genes are given only for firm matches. Some rows have no size entry. The others give once, few or many, or a class for an expanded clone.

16,TRBD1,TRBV4-2,TRBJ1-4,.,TGTGCCAGCAGCTCTTCACCGGGACAGGGGCTCAGAAAACTGTTTTTT,CASSSSPGQGLRKLFF
14,.,TRBV3-1/TRBV3-2,TRBJ2-3,once,TGTGCCAGCAGCCAAAATGGGCTAGCGGATACGCAGTATTTT,CASSQNGLADTQYF
14,.,TRBV28,TRBJ1-5,.,TGTGCCGGCCAGGCGTCAAATAGCAATCAGCCCCAGCATTTT,CAGQASNSNQPQHF
14,TRBD1,TRBV5-5,TRBJ1-5,.,TGTGCCAGCAGCTTGGGGACAGGGAATCAGCCCCAGCATTTT,CASSLGTGNQPQHF
15,.,TRBV18,TRBJ1-1,few,TGTGCCAGCTCACCTCGGGGGGCGAGGAACACTGAAGCTTTCTTT,CASSPRGARNTEAFF
12,.,TRBV6-5,TRBJ1-1,.,TGTGCCAGCAGTACTTCCCCGGCTGAAGCTTTCTTT,CASSTSPAEAFF
18,TRBD2,TRBV5-1,TRBJ2-1,.,TGCGCCAGCAGCGGCGGGACTAGCGGGGTCAGCTCCTACAATGAGCAGTTCTTC,CASSGGTSGVSSYNEQFF
11,.,TRBV3-1/TRBV3-2,TRBJ1-1,.,TGTGCCAGCAAGAGGAACACTGAAGCTTTCTTT,CASKRNTEAFF
13,.,TRBV5-1,TRBJ1-1,.,TGCGCCAGCAGCTTGGGCGCGAACACTGAAGCTTTCTTT,CASSLGANTEAFF
14,TRBD1,TRBV6-5,TRBJ1-3,.,TGTGCCAGCAGTAAACAGGGGGCTGGAAACACCATATATTTT,CASSKQGAGNTIYF
15,.,TRBV7-9,TRBJ2-2,.,TGTGCCAGCCCAGAGAGAGGGCCTTACACCGGGGAGCTGTTTTTT,CASPERGPYTGELFF
15,TRBD1,TRBV7-2,TRBJ2-7,.,TGTGCCAGCAGCTTCGACAGGGGAGAAAATTACGAGCAGTACTTC,CASSFDRGENYEQYF
16,.,TRBV14,TRBJ2-2,.,TGTGCCAGCAGCTTTCTCGAGGACACCCTCACCGGGGAGCTGTTTTTT,CASSFLEDTLTGELFF
14,.,TRBV6-6,TRBJ1-3,once,TGTGCCAGCGGTGGGGGGTTCTCTGGAAACACCATATATTTT,CASGGGFSGNTIYF
13,.,TRBV18,TRBJ2-6,.,TGTGCCAGCTCACCAGTAGGGGCCAACGTCCTGACTTTC,CASSPVGANVLTF
15,TRBD2,TRBV6-6,TRBJ2-1,.,TGTGCCAGCAGCCAAACTAGCGGGGGGGAACTTGAGCAGTTCTTC,CASSQTSGGELEQFF
15,.,TRBV11-2,TRBJ1-2,.,TGTGCCAGCAGCTTAGATCAGGGTCTCCGCTCTGGCTACACCTTC,CASSLDQGLRSGYTF
14,.,TRBV5-8,TRBJ1-5,.,TGTGCCAGCAGCTTGAGGGGCGGCAATCAGCCCCAGCATTTT,CASSLRGGNQPQHF
13,.,TRBV5-1,TRBJ2-2,few,TGCGCCAGCAGCATCCTAGGAGCCGGGGAGCTGTTTTTT,CASSILGAGELFF
15,.,TRBV4-1,TRBJ1-1,.,TGCGCCAGCAGCCAAGGAGGGCAGCTGGGGACTGAAGCTTTCTTT,CASSQGGQLGTEAFF
15,.,TRBV7-9,TRBJ1-5,.,TGTGCCAGCAGCTTAGCAGGGGGTAGCAATCAGCCCCAGCATTTT,CASSLAGGSNQPQHF
15,TRBD2,TRBV5-4,TRBJ2-7,.,TGTGCCAGCAGCCCAGCGGGGGGGGCAAATTACGAGCAGTACTTC,CASSPAGGANYEQYF
16,TRBD1,TRBV18,TRBJ1-4,.,TGTGCCAGCTCACCGAACACAGGGGGCGCGGGTGAAAAACTGTTTTTT,CASSPNTGGAGEKLFF
16,.,TRBV18,TRBJ2-3,few,TGTGCCAGCTCACCAAATCTGGGCGGGGGCACAGATACGCAGTATTTT,CASSPNLGGGTDTQYF